These T cell receptor beta chains were read from a single sample in a study of cytomegalovirus exposure and HLA in healthy donors. Profiled with immunoSEQ multiplex PCR; TCRdb holds only in-frame clones, not every one. The sample records approximately 170,000 clones, just under 75% being singletons. The sample taken for sequencing was PBMCs. Receptors were obtained from a woman between 25 and 40 years old in good health and CMV-seropositive. CDR3s include the opening cysteine and the closing phenylalanine or tryptophan.

j_call v_call cdr3_aa
TRBJ1-6 TRBV6-6 CASSYEGNSPLHF
TRBJ1-3 TRBV19 CASSIFAGVYSGNTIYF
TRBJ2-7 TRBV11-2 CASSIATAWNEQYF
TRBJ1-1 TRBV6-1 CASSAQGFTEAFF
TRBJ1-2 TRBV7-9 CASSSNSYGYTF
TRBJ2-2 TRBV2 CASTNGVSGELFF
TRBJ1-2 TRBV28 CASSFYRGQAVTNYGYTF
TRBJ2-2 TRBV28 CASQLPPGGLNTGELFF
TRBJ2-2 TRBV19 CASNRLAGAGELFF
TRBJ1-1 TRBV19 CASSNDRSLKAFF
TRBJ1-1 TRBV9 CASSLRGREGTEAFF
TRBJ2-5 TRBV5-8 CASSLDRTGTGGSQETQYF
TRBJ2-7 TRBV6-1 CASRSRDRGREQYF
TRBJ1-6 TRBV7-2 CASSLERGGNSPLHF
TRBJ2-1 TRBV5-6 CASSLTSRPYNEQFF
TRBJ2-5 TRBV6-6 CASSLGPNQETQYF
TRBJ2-5 TRBV20-1 CSARQETQYF
TRBJ2-1 TRBV18 CASSPGLAFTYNEQFF
TRBJ1-5 TRBV28 CASIDSGSPQHF
TRBJ2-1 TRBV28 CASSPRLVQEGFF
TRBJ1-6 TRBV5-4 CASSSTDRGSPSALHF
TRBJ2-1 TRBV7-9 CASRGTVHEQFF
TRBJ1-5 TRBV2 CASSEDRGSNQPQHF
TRBJ2-1 TRBV6-4 CASSANYGGNEQFF
TRBJ1-1 TRBV19 CASSLPAAENTEAFF
TRBJ2-1 TRBV7-9 CASSRGSYNEQFF
TRBJ1-1 TRBV5-6 CASSLRAGSGTEAFF
TRBJ1-1 TRBV18 CASSQTQGNTEAFF
TRBJ2-2 TRBV19 CASSSGSTGELFF
TRBJ2-1 TRBV5-1 CASSLVGEQFF
TRBJ2-2 TRBV7-2 CASSLKTSITGELFF
TRBJ1-1 TRBV6-4 CASSDSGTGSTEAFF
TRBJ2-1 TRBV5-1 CASSLARGWDEQFF
TRBJ2-3 TRBV28 CASSRDGQASSTDTQYF
TRBJ2-2 TRBV7-9 CASSSLTYTGELFF
TRBJ1-5 TRBV28 CASSTRRGTGGYQPQHF
TRBJ2-2 TRBV7-8 CASSAGLAGDTDTGELFF
TRBJ2-3 TRBV11-2 CASSLVGVSTDTQYF
TRBJ2-3 TRBV11-2 CASSLGGRGSDTQYF
TRBJ1-4 TRBV7-9 CASSLTGTGFGLFF
TRBJ2-3 TRBV28 CASSFRQGQDTQYF
TRBJ1-5 TRBV19 CASSGRQGARRNQPQHF
TRBJ2-7 TRBV10-1 CARDRVYEQYF
TRBJ2-1 TRBV6-1 CASKGRQSSYNEQFF
TRBJ1-2 TRBV7-9 CASSFLADYGYTF
TRBJ2-7 TRBV29-1 CSAEGYTDRAYEQYF
TRBJ1-1 TRBV6-5 CASSYSTGVNTEAFF
TRBJ2-2 TRBV10-2 CASRGPGELFF
TRBJ2-7 TRBV4-1 CASSSRVAYEQYF
TRBJ2-3 TRBV6-5 CASSRGAGGWDTQYF
TRBJ2-3 TRBV7-9 CASSDGQVISTDTQYF
TRBJ1-5 TRBV2 CASNSDRNQPQHF
TRBJ2-1 TRBV13 CASSPRDWYNEQFF
TRBJ2-1 TRBV7-9 CASSSSQGLGEGEQFF
TRBJ2-3 TRBV19 CASTPRGVRDTQYF